The 12 T cell receptor beta chains below all came from one sample that was sequenced in a study of tumor-infiltrating lymphocytes in primary liver carcinoma (dated 2017 in TCRdb). Total RNA and DNA were co-extracted without cell sorting from about 19-30 mg of bulk tissue using the AllPrep DNA/RNA mini kit. Instrument on record: Illumina HiSeq 2500. A constant-region primer and ProtoScript II reverse transcriptase were used to reverse-transcribe TCRbeta-specific cDNA from 500 ng total RNA. Three nested multiplex PCR rounds, following a slightly modified ARM-PCR procedure, were used to build the TCRbeta libraries. The first two PCR rounds used multiplex TRBV1-TRBV30 forward primers with a Cbeta reverse primer, each for around 10 cycles. TCRdb passed the public sequencing reads through fastp at Q25 and MiXCR, retaining productive beta sequences. Identical CDR3 proteins give one entry, which carries the most common genes and DNA. The sample yields about 120,000 distinct CDR3 sequences; 50% to 65% were counted once. Of the sample, approximately 10% is held by the ten largest clones.

The sample consisted of liver tumor tissue from sampling region 1. Reading the label with the study, this specimen's cell subset or site is: tumor region T1, superior pole. The origin of the receptors is a woman aged 55-69 years with primary liver carcinoma and hepatitis B virus infection.

This clonotype was detected only a few times. CDR3 protein: CSVGTSGRVGTGELFF. CDR3 nucleotides: TGCAGCGTCGGGACTAGCGGGAGGGTGGGCACCGGGGAGCTGTTTTTT. This sequence joins TRBV29-1 and TRBJ2-2, with 16 bases lining up with TRBD2. The CDR3 is made up of 16 amino acids. The V gene end was trimmed by 6 bases and the J gene end by 4 bases; junction bases not matched to a gene: 5. From germline, CDR1 is SQVTM and CDR2 ANQGSEA.

Details on this clonotype: A much larger clone lies one base from this, so it may be a read error. The chain couples TRBV6-5 to TRBJ2-7; D remains unclear. The CDR3 is 14 amino acids. Germline V CDR1 and CDR2: MNHEY, SVGAGI. Here the CDR3 reads CASREPGSTYEPYF. For the CDR3, the DNA is TGTGCCAGCAGAGAACCGGGCAGTACCTACGAGCCGTACTTC.

In regard to this clonotype: One end of the junction is discordant with germline, which a read error may explain. The chain joins TRBV14 to TRBJ2-1; 8 positions agree with TRBD2. The CDR3 runs to 17 residues. Germline CDR1 is SGHDN and CDR2 is FVKESK. The CDR3: CASSQGGSGKSYNGQFF. DNA for the CDR3: TGTGCCAGCAGCCAAGGGGGTAGCGGGAAATCCTACAATGGGCAGTTCTTC.

Regarding this clonotype: This could be a read error, since a much larger clone is one nucleotide away. This rearrangement joins TRBV28 to TRBJ2-1; TRBD1 matches 7 bases. The CDR3 contains 16 residues. Germline V CDR1 and CDR2: MDHEN, SYDVKM. CDR3 protein: CASSPAGTANYNEQLF. The CDR3 nucleotides are TGTGCCAGCAGTCCCGCCGGGACAGCCAACTACAATGAGCAGCTCTTC.

This clonotype was seen at least ten times. The CDR3 is CASAPGRAVNIQYF. The CDR3 DNA reads as TGTGCCAGCGCCCCAGGGAGAGCGGTAAACATTCAGTACTTC. The V call is TRBV6-6, the J call TRBJ2-4; D might be TRBD1 or TRBD2, each matching 5 bases. V lost 8 bases and J lost 6, with 17 bases in between. The CDR3 has 14 amino acids. The germline V gene encodes CDR1 MNHNY and CDR2 SVGAGI (reference sequence).

A note on this clonotype: With a much larger clone just one base away, this may be a read error. The genes are TRBV4-1 and TRBJ2-7, with a weak D call TRBD1 (6 bases). There are 17 residues in the CDR3. The germline gives CDR1 MGHRA, CDR2 YSYEKL. The CDR3 coding sequence is TGCGACAGCAGCCAAGATAAGTATTTGGGGGCAGGGAACGAGCAGTACTTC. The encoded protein is CDSSQDKYLGAGNEQYF.

The V gene is TRBV5-4, the J gene TRBJ1-2, with a tentative D call TRBD1 (6 bases). This CDR3 is built from 16 residues. Trimming stripped 3 bases from V and 0 bases from J, with 15 bases between. Germline CDR1 SGHNT, CDR2 YYREEE (reference sequence). The CDR3 reads CASSSTRRGTNYGYTF. The CDR3 coding sequence is TGTGCCAGCAGCTCCACCCGCAGGGGAACTAACTATGGCTACACCTTC.

The chain employs TRBV4-1 and TRBJ2-1; D is ambiguous. CDR3 length equals 15 residues. V was pared by 0 bases and J by 2 bases, with 8 bases between. Germline V lookup: CDR1 MGHRA, CDR2 YSYEKL. Here the CDR3 reads CASSQEIATYNEQFF. CDR3 in DNA: TGCGCCAGCAGCCAAGAAATTGCTACCTACAATGAGCAGTTCTTC.

Concerning this clonotype: A read error is possible here, since a much larger clone lies one base away. The CDR3 spells CASGGARETQYF. CDR3 nucleotides: TGTGCCAGCGGGGGGGCCCGAGAGACCCAGTACTTC. The V gene is TRBV6-6, the J gene TRBJ2-5; D perhaps matches TRBD2 (7 bases). Trimming shortened V by 8 bases and J by 4 bases, and 11 bases separated the two germline ends. The CDR3 loop spans 12 amino acids. Germline V CDR1 and CDR2: MNHNY, SVGAGI (reference sequence).

The chain joins TRBV7-9 to TRBJ2-1, with D perhaps TRBD2 (6 bases). The germline CDR1 and CDR2 sequences are SEHNR and FQNEAQ (reference sequence). CDR3 length: 14 residues. The ends were cut back, 6 bases at V and 7 bases at J, with 16 bases in the middle. The chain's CDR3 is CASSHDSAGNEQFF. CDR3 DNA sequence: TGTGCCAGCAGTCACGACTCGGCGGGGAATGAGCAGTTCTTC.

This clonotype was seen at least ten times. The chain couples TRBV29-1 to TRBJ1-1, with a possible D match to TRBD1 (6 bases). CDR1 and CDR2 (germline): SQVTM, ANQGSEA. Trimming stripped 4 bases from V and 1 base from J, with 10 bases between. The CDR3 is 13 residues long. The CDR3 DNA follows: TGCAGCGTTGCTGTGACAGGGAACACTGAAGCTTTCTTT. Translating gives CSVAVTGNTEAFF.

The chain uses TRBV18 and TRBJ2-5; the D is unclear. This CDR3 spans 13 amino acids. V lost 3 bases, J lost 4 bases, and 9 bases lay in between. The germline CDR1 and CDR2 sequences are KGHSH and LQKENI. CDR3 loop: CASSPGHPETQYF. CDR3 coding DNA: TGTGCCAGCTCACCGGGTCACCCAGAGACCCAGTACTTC. Filled out from reference TRBV18 and TRBJ2-5, the complete variable domain reads NAGVMQNPRHLVRRRGQEARLRCSPMKGHSHVYWYRQLPEEGLKFMVYLQKENIIDESGMPKERFSAEFPKEGPSILRIQQVVRGDSAAYFCASSPGHPETQYFGPGTRLLVL.